This TCR beta chain was identified in a study of CD8+ T cells in alopecia areata (dated by TCRdb to about 2018). Background for the entire study: Treated patients were enrolled in an open-label pilot trial of oral tofacitinib, 5 to 10 mg twice daily, for moderate-to-severe alopecia areata. In treated patients, disease severity was measured using the SALT score, which gives the percentage of scalp surface area affected. RNA was obtained with the PAXgene miRNA kit for fixed scalp, the miRNeasy kit for PBMCs, and the RNeasy kit for mouse skin. Clonality in the scalp was compared among normal scalp (n=4), patchy alopecia areata scalp (n=8), and alopecia totalis/universalis scalp (n=8). Biopsies were taken from tofacitinib-treated patients at baseline and at 4 and 24 weeks of treatment, and a later scalp biopsy was taken in several of the tofacitinib-treated patients. TCRbeta CDR3 regions were amplified by immunoSEQ multiplex PCR with 35 Vbeta forward and 13 Jbeta reverse primers. The study used high-throughput TCRbeta sequencing to examine T cell clonal expansion in alopecia areata, in both the C3H/HeJ mouse model and human patients. Tofacitinib was administered for 6 to 18 months, and 6 months of follow-up off drug were then conducted to assess delayed response and recurrence. Scalp tissue and sorted CD4+ and CD8+ peripheral blood T cells from patchy and totalis/universalis alopecia areata patients and from healthy controls were covered by human TCRbeta sequencing. General study outcomes and caveats: Shared TCR sequences between patients were less evident than in mice, which may be partly attributable to HLA diversity in the patient population. Compared with normal scalp, lesional scalp had higher clonality and more expanded CD8+ clones, particularly in alopecia totalis/universalis, a pattern that suggests antigenic drive. Because the treated cohort was small and included a single nonresponder, larger studies are needed to assess links between baseline CD8+ expansion and response. Many expanded lesional clones persisted in scalp and blood during tofacitinib treatment, which may partly explain relapse after stopping treatment. Scalp TCR repertoire analysis is complicated because resident alphabeta T cells in normal human skin are also sequenced, whereas mouse skin is dominated by gammadelta T cells. Tofacitinib significantly lowered scalp clonality and the number of expanded CD8+ clones among the top 100 scalp clones.

Points on this clone: Its antigen is not yet known. Base qualities are not at hand, and no much larger clone is one base apart.

Relative to germline, V is 0 bases shorter and J is 12 bases shorter, with 11 bases between their ends. CDR3 length: 13 amino acids, cysteine to phenylalanine. Only the CDR3 portion is preserved as DNA: 39 bases, with reading frame beginning at the first base. CDR1 and CDR2, looked up from the germline V gene, are SNHLY and FYNNEI. This specimen's time point label, per the study, means: 24 weeks on oral tofacitinib. This specimen's treatment or condition label, interpreted: oral pan-JAK inhibitor, 5-10 mg twice daily. Lesional scalp punch biopsies and peripheral blood were obtained from alopecia areata patients. PBMCs were isolated by density centrifugation and stained for CD3, CD4 and CD8, and CD4+ and CD8+ T cells were sorted on a FACSAria. The protocol used for the library was the immunoSEQ multiplex PCR assay. For TCR sequencing, RNA was extracted from every sample and reverse transcribed into cDNA to serve as template. SuperScript III was used to make first-strand cDNA, primed with a 2:1 mix of oligo-dT and random hexamers. A synthetic immune receptor repertoire was used to measure amplification bias, and any remaining bias was corrected computationally. The paper's processing steps were these. Raw reads were preprocessed to remove errors, and CDR3 was defined according to IMGT conventions as the region from the conserved cysteine to phenylalanine. Clonality was calculated as 1 minus Shannon entropy normalized by log2 of the number of productive unique TCRs. Whether each scalp clone was CD4 or CD8 was inferred by checking scalp TCRbeta sequences against the CD4 and CD8 repertoires from sorted blood. Here the immuneACCESS table is served through TCRdb, limited to in-frame sequences with V and J called. Missing clones are a known gap in these copies; in checked studies unresolved V genes cover under half, and the rest lacks a known reason. V and J calls and clone size follow that table, whereas D and trimming were derived from the DNA. Within this sample are about 90,000 clones, with 44% of them counted one time only. The ten largest clones take up less than 20% of the sample.

This sample comprised CD8+ T cells sorted from blood, obtained at week 24, from a patient treated with tofacitinib. This clonotype originated in a human donor with alopecia areata. The rearrangement joined TRBV2 to TRBJ1-4, with the D gene too uncertain to name. Read as DNA, the sequence is TGTGCCAGCAGTGAAGCGCTCGGCCGGGAACTGTTTTTT. Its protein reads: CASSEALGRELFF.